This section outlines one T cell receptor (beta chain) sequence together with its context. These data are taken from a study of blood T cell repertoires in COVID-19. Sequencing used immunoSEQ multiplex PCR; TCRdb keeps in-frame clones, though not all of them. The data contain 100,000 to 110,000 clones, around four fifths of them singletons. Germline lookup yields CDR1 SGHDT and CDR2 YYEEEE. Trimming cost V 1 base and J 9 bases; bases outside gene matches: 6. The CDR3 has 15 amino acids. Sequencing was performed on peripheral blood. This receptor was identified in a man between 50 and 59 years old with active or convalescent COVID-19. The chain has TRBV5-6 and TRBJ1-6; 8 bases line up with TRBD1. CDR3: CASSLSGGIGSPLHF. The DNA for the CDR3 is TGTGCCAGCAGCTTGTCAGGGGGCATAGGTTCACCCCTCCACTTT.